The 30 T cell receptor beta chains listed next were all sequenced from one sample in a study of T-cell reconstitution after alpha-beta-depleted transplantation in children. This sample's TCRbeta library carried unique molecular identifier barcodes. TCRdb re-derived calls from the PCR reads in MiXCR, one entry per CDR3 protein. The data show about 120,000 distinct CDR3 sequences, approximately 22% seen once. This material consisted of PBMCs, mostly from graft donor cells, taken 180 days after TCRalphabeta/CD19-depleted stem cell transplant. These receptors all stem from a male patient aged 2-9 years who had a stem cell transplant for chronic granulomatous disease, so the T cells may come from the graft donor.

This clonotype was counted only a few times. CDR3 sequence: CASSLWGPNSYEQYF. In nucleotides, the CDR3 is TGTGCCAGCAGTTTGTGGGGGCCGAACTCCTACGAGCAGTACTTC. The rearrangement joins TRBV12-3 or TRBV12-4 to TRBJ2-7, with D possibly matching TRBD1 (6 bases). V lost 3 bases and J lost 0, with 12 bases in between. The CDR3 runs to 15 residues.

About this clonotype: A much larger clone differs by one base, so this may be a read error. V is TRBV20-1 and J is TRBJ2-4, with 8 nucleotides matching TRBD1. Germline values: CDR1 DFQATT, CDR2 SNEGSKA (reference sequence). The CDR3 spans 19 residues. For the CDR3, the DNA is TGCAGTGCTAGAGATGAGACCAGGGGGCAAAGGACTGTAAAAAACAGTCAGTACTTC. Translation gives CSARDETRGQRTVKNSQYF.

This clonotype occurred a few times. DNA of the CDR3: TGTGCCACCAGTGATTCAGGGGATAGCTACGAGCAGTACTTC. Its translation is CATSDSGDSYEQYF. The rearrangement joins TRBV24-1 to TRBJ2-7; the D gene is possibly TRBD1 (6 bases). The CDR3 covers 14 residues. CDR1 and CDR2 (germline): KGHDR, SFDVKD. V lost 2 bases and J 3 bases, leaving 10 bases between the germline ends.

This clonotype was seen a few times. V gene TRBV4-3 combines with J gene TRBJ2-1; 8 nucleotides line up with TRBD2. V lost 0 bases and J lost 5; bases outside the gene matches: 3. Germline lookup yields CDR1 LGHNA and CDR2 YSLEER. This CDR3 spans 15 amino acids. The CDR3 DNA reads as TGCGCCAGCAGCCAAGAGGGACTAGTGCACAATGAGCAGTTCTTC. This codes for CASSQEGLVHNEQFF.

The CDR3 region is CASSLAGVGELFF. In DNA, the CDR3 is TGTGCCAGCAGTTTGGCGGGGGTCGGGGAGCTGTTTTTT. V gene TRBV12-3 or TRBV12-4 combines with J gene TRBJ2-2; 7 bases match TRBD2. The J segment lost 7 bases and the V segment lost 3 bases, leaving 2 bases of the junction unmatched. This CDR3 region has 13 residues.

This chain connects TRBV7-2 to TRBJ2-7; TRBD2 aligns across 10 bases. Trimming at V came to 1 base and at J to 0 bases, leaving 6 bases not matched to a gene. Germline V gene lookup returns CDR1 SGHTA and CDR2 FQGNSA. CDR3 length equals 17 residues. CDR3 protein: CASSLVGSGGYSYEQYF. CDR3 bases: TGTGCCAGCAGCTTAGTTGGTAGCGGGGGGTACTCCTACGAGCAGTACTTC.

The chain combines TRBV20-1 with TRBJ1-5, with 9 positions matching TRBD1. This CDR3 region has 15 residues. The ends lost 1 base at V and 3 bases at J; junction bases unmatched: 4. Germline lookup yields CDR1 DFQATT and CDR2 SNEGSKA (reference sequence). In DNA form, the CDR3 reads TGCAGTGCTAGAGTCCGGACAGGGGTCAATCAGCCCCAGCATTTT. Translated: CSARVRTGVNQPQHF.

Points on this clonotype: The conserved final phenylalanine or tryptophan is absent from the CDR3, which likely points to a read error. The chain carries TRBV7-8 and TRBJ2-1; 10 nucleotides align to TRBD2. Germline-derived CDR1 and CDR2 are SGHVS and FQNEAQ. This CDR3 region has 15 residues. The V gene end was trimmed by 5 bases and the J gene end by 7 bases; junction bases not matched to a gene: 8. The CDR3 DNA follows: TGTGCCAGCAGCCAACAAGCGGGAGGGGTGAATGAGCAGTTCTCC. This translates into CASSQQAGGVNEQFS.

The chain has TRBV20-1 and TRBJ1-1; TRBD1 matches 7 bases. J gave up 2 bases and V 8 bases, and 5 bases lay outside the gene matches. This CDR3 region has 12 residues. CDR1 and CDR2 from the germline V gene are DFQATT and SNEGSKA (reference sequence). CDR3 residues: CSSRDRNTEAFF. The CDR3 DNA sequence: TGCAGTTCCCGGGACAGAAACACTGAAGCTTTCTTT.

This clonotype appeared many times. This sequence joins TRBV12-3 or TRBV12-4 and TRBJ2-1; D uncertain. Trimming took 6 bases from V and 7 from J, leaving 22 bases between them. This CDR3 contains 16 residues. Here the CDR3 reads CASRRRPGELVNEQFF. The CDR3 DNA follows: TGTGCCAGCAGACGCAGGCCGGGTGAACTGGTGAATGAGCAGTTCTTC.

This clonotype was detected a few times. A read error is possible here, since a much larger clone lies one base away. CDR3 sequence (DNA): TGTGCCAGCTCACCACAAGGGGATACAGGCAGTCAGTACTTC. This encodes CASSPQGDTGSQYF. The chain has TRBV18 and TRBJ2-4; TRBD1 might be the D (5 bases). V was shortened by 1 base and J by 12 bases, with 16 bases between the two germline ends. Germline V gene lookup returns CDR1 KGHSH and CDR2 LQKENI. This CDR3 region has 14 residues.

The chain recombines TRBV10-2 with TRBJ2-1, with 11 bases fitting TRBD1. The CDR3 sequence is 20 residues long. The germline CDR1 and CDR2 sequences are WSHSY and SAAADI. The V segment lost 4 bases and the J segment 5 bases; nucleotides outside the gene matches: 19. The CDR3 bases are TGCGCCAGCAGTGGACCCAAGACTCCGAGCGGACAGGGGGCCCACAATGAGCAGTTCTTC. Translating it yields CASSGPKTPSGQGAHNEQFF.

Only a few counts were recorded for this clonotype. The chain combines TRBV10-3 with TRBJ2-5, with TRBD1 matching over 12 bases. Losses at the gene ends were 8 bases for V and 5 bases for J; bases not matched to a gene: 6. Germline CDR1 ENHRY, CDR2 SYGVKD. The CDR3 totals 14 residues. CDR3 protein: CAIGGQGAGETQYF. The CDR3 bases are TGTGCCATCGGGGGACAGGGGGCCGGTGAGACCCAGTACTTC.

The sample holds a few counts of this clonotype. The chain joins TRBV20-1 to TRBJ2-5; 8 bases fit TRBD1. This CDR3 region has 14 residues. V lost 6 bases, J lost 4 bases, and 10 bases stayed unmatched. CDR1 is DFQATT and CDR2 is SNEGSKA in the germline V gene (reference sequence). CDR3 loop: CSAHSATGVETQYF. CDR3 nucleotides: TGCAGTGCACACTCCGCGACAGGGGTAGAGACCCAGTACTTC.

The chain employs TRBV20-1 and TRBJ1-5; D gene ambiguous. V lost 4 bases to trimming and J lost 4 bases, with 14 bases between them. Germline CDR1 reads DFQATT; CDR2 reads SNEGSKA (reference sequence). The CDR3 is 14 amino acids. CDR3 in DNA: TGCAGTGCTAAAGGACCGGGGAAAAATCAGCCCCAGCATTTT. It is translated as CSAKGPGKNQPQHF.

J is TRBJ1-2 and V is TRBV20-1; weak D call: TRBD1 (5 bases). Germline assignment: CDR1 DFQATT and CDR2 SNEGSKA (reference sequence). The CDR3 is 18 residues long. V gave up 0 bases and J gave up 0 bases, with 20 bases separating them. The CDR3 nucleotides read TGCAGTGCTAGAGATTTGGGCCTGGGGCAGCTGTCTAACTATGGCTACACCTTC. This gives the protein CSARDLGLGQLSNYGYTF.

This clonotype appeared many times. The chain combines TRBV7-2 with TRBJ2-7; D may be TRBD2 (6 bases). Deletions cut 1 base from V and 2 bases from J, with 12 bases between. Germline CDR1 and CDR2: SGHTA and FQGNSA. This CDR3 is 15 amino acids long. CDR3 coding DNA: TGTGCCAGCAGCTTAGAACGCGGAGGGCCCTACGAGCAGTACTTC. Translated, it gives CASSLERGGPYEQYF.

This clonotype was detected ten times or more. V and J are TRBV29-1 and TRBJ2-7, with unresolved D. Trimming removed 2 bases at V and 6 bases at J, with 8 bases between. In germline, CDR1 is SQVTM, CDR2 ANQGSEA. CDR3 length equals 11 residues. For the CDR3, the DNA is TGCAGCGTTGAATTGGGCTCCGAGCAGTACTTC. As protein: CSVELGSEQYF.

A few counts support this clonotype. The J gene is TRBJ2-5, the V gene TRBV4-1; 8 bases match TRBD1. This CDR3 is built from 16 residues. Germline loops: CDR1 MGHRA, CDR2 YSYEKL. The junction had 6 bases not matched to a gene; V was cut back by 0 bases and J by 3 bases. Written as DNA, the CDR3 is TGCGCCAGCAGCCAAGATTATCGGACAGGGAAAGAGACCCAGTACTTC. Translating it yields CASSQDYRTGKETQYF.

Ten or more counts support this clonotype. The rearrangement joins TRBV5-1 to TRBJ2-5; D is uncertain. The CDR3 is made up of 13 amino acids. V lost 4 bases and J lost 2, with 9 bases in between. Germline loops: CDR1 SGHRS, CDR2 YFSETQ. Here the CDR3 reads CASSGPGQETQYF. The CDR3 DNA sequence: TGCGCCAGCAGCGGACCGGGTCAAGAGACCCAGTACTTC.

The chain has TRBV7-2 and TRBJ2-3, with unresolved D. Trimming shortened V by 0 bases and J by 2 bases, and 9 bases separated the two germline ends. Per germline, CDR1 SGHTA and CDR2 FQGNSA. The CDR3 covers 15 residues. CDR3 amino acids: CASSLALRATDTQYF. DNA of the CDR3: TGTGCCAGCAGCTTAGCGTTAAGAGCCACAGATACGCAGTATTTT.

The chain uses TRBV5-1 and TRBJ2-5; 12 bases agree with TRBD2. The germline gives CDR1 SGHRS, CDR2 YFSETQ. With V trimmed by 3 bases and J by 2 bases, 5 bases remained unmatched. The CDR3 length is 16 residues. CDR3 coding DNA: TGCGCCAGCAGCTCGGGCGGGACTAGCGGGCAAGAGACCCAGTACTTC. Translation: CASSSGGTSGQETQYF.

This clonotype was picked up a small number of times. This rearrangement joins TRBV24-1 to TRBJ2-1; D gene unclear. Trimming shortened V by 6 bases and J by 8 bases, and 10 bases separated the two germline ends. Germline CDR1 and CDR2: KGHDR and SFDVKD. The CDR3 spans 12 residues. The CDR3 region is CATSSSVDEQFF. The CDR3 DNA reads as TGTGCCACCAGTTCCAGCGTCGATGAGCAGTTCTTC.

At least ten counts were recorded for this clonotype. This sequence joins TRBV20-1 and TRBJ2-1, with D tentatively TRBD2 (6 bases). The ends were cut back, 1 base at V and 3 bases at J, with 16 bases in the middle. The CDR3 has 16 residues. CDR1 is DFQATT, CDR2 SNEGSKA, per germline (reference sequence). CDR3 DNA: TGCAGTGCTAGAGCTCGAGTAGCGGTTCGCTACAATGAGCAGTTCTTC. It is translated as CSARARVAVRYNEQFF.

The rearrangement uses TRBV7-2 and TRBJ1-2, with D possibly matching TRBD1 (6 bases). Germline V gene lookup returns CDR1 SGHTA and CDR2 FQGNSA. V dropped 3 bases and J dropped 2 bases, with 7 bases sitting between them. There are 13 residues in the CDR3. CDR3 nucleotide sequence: TGTGCCAGCAGCTTCAGGGGAAACTATGGCTACACCTTC. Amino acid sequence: CASSFRGNYGYTF.

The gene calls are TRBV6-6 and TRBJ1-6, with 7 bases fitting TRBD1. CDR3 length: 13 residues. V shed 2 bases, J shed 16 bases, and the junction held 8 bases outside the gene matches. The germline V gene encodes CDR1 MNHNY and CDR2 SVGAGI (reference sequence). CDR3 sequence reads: CASSYEGTALLHF. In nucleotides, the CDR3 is TGTGCCAGCAGTTACGAAGGGACAGCCCTACTCCACTTT.

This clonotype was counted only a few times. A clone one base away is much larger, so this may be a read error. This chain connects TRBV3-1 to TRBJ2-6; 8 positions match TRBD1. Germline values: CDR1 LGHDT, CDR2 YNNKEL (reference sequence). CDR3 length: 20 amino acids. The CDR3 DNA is TGTGCCAGCAGCCCCAATTGGGCAGGGGGCGCAATCTCTGGGGCCAACGGCCTGACTTTC. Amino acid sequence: CASSPNWAGGAISGANGLTF.

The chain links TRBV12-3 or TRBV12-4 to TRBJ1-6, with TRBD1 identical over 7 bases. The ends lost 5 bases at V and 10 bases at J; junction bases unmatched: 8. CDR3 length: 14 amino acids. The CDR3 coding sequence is TGTGCCAGCAGTCTTACAGGGGTGGGCTCACCCCTCCACTTT. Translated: CASSLTGVGSPLHF.

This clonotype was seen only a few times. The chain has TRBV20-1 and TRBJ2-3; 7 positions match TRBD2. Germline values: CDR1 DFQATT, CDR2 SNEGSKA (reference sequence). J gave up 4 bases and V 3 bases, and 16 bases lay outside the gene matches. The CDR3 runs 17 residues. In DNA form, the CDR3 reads TGCAGTGCTAGTCGTGCGGGGGACTGGTCCCCTGCAGATACGCAGTATTTT. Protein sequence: CSASRAGDWSPADTQYF.

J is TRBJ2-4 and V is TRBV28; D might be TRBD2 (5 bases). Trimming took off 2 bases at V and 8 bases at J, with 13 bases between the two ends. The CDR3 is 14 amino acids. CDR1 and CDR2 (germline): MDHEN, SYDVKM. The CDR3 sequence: CASSLGRTVDIQYF. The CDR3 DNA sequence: TGTGCCAGCAGTTTAGGGCGGACTGTAGACATTCAGTACTTC.